This is a list of T cell receptor beta chains from one sample in a study of early T cells in non-severe SARS-CoV-2 infection. TCRdb analysed the 5' RACE reads with MiXCR anew, one entry per CDR3 protein. The sample lists tens of thousands of distinct CDR3 sequences; about 8.9% were seen once. Sequenced: whole blood. All receptors come from an adult who was a healthcare worker with PCR-confirmed SARS-CoV-2 infection or an uninfected control (not recorded which). CDR3s include the opening cysteine and the closing phenylalanine or tryptophan. Each record gives: J gene, clone size, D gene, V gene, CDR3 protein, CDR3 DNA. D genes are given only for firm matches. Clone size is given for some rows only: seen once, a few or many times, or a class if the clone is expanded.

j_call: TRBJ1-4
clone_size: -
d_call: -
v_call: TRBV7-2
cdr3_aa: CASSYSPGRMGEKLFF
cdr3_nt: TGTGCCAGCAGCTACTCCCCGGGGAGGATGGGCGAAAAACTGTTTTTT

j_call: TRBJ2-3
clone_size: -
d_call: -
v_call: TRBV12-3/TRBV12-4
cdr3_aa: CASRPSASGDTQYF
cdr3_nt: TGTGCCAGCAGACCCTCCGCTAGTGGGGATACGCAGTATTTT

j_call: TRBJ2-5
clone_size: few
d_call: -
v_call: TRBV20-1
cdr3_aa: CSATQETQYF
cdr3_nt: TGCAGTGCTACTCAAGAGACCCAGTACTTC

j_call: TRBJ2-2
clone_size: few
d_call: TRBD1
v_call: TRBV10-3
cdr3_aa: CAISLDRAGTGELFF
cdr3_nt: TGTGCCATCAGCCTCGACAGGGCAGGCACCGGGGAGCTGTTTTTT

j_call: TRBJ2-7
clone_size: -
d_call: TRBD2
v_call: TRBV3-1
cdr3_aa: CASSHLAGGIPHEQYF
cdr3_nt: TGTGCCAGCAGCCATCTTGCGGGAGGGATTCCCCACGAGCAGTACTTC

j_call: TRBJ1-2
clone_size: few
d_call: -
v_call: TRBV12-3/TRBV12-4
cdr3_aa: CASRQGVGYGYTF
cdr3_nt: TGTGCCAGCAGGCAAGGGGTAGGCTATGGCTACACCTTC

j_call: TRBJ2-2
clone_size: many
d_call: -
v_call: TRBV7-3
cdr3_aa: CASSPGTGNTGELFF
cdr3_nt: TGTGCCAGCAGCCCCGGGACGGGAAACACCGGGGAGCTGTTTTTT

j_call: TRBJ1-2
clone_size: -
d_call: -
v_call: TRBV12-3/TRBV12-4
cdr3_aa: CASRIQGAGAIRMRYTF
cdr3_nt: TGTGCCAGCAGGATCCAGGGCGCAGGTGCTATTCGGATGCGCTACACCTTC

j_call: TRBJ1-5
clone_size: few
d_call: -
v_call: TRBV15
cdr3_aa: CATRAPGAEPQHF
cdr3_nt: TGTGCCACCAGGGCGCCGGGGGCTGAGCCCCAGCATTTT

j_call: TRBJ2-2
clone_size: -
d_call: -
v_call: TRBV6-6
cdr3_aa: CASSLTGSNTGELFF
cdr3_nt: TGTGCCAGCAGCCTTACAGGGTCGAACACCGGGGAGCTGTTTTTT

j_call: TRBJ1-4
clone_size: few
d_call: TRBD1
v_call: TRBV12-3/TRBV12-4
cdr3_aa: CASRRGQGAREKLFF
cdr3_nt: TGTGCCAGCAGACGGGGACAGGGGGCGCGTGAAAAACTGTTTTTT

j_call: TRBJ1-1
clone_size: many
d_call: -
v_call: TRBV9
cdr3_aa: CASSPRGVDTEAFF
cdr3_nt: TGTGCCAGCAGCCCCAGGGGTGTTGACACTGAAGCTTTCTTT

j_call: TRBJ2-3
clone_size: many
d_call: -
v_call: TRBV20-1
cdr3_aa: CSARLPGLPTDTQYF
cdr3_nt: TGCAGTGCTCGTCTCCCGGGACTCCCCACAGATACGCAGTATTTT

j_call: TRBJ1-1
clone_size: many
d_call: -
v_call: TRBV7-3
cdr3_aa: CASSSGMNTEAFF
cdr3_nt: TGTGCCAGCAGCTCAGGGATGAACACTGAAGCTTTCTTT

j_call: TRBJ2-1
clone_size: many
d_call: TRBD2
v_call: TRBV7-3
cdr3_aa: CASSLNRVAGASEQFF
cdr3_nt: TGTGCCAGCAGCTTAAACCGCGTAGCGGGAGCTTCTGAGCAGTTCTTC

j_call: TRBJ1-1
clone_size: -
d_call: -
v_call: TRBV11-2
cdr3_aa: CASSLTRREAFF
cdr3_nt: TGTGCCAGCAGCTTAACCCGAAGAGAGGCTTTCTTT

j_call: TRBJ2-1
clone_size: many
d_call: -
v_call: TRBV27
cdr3_aa: CASSLYSYNEQFF
cdr3_nt: TGTGCCAGCAGTTTATACAGCTACAATGAGCAGTTCTTC

j_call: TRBJ2-2
clone_size: many
d_call: -
v_call: TRBV7-6
cdr3_aa: CASSLAGGIPAGELFF
cdr3_nt: TGTGCCAGCAGCTTAGCTGGGGGAATTCCGGCCGGGGAGCTGTTTTTT

j_call: TRBJ2-1
clone_size: few
d_call: TRBD2
v_call: TRBV20-1
cdr3_aa: CSAVTLAGGTIEQFF
cdr3_nt: TGCAGTGCGGTTACCCTAGCGGGAGGTACAATTGAGCAGTTCTTC

j_call: TRBJ2-1
clone_size: many
d_call: TRBD2
v_call: TRBV4-1
cdr3_aa: CASSSRTSGRENEQFF
cdr3_nt: TGCGCCAGCAGCTCCCGGACTAGCGGGAGAGAAAATGAGCAGTTCTTC

j_call: TRBJ2-2
clone_size: few
d_call: -
v_call: TRBV29-1
cdr3_aa: CSVVEGTGELFF
cdr3_nt: TGCAGCGTTGTTGAGGGCACCGGGGAGCTGTTTTTT

j_call: TRBJ2-7
clone_size: many
d_call: TRBD2
v_call: TRBV28
cdr3_aa: CASLPLGLAGDRGQYF
cdr3_nt: TGTGCCAGCCTTCCCCTGGGGCTAGCGGGAGATCGGGGGCAGTACTTC

j_call: TRBJ2-7
clone_size: few
d_call: -
v_call: TRBV28
cdr3_aa: CASSLGVRSGLQYF
cdr3_nt: TGTGCCAGCAGTTTGGGCGTCAGGAGTGGGTTACAGTACTTC

j_call: TRBJ2-1
clone_size: many
d_call: -
v_call: TRBV28
cdr3_aa: CASSLSRLSNEQFF
cdr3_nt: TGTGCCAGCAGTTTATCGCGGTTGAGCAATGAGCAGTTCTTC

j_call: TRBJ1-1
clone_size: many
d_call: -
v_call: TRBV30
cdr3_aa: CAWSGLTGLEIAFF
cdr3_nt: TGTGCCTGGAGTGGCCTAACAGGGTTGGAAATAGCTTTCTTT

j_call: TRBJ2-1
clone_size: many
d_call: TRBD2
v_call: TRBV7-9
cdr3_aa: CASSWGTSGRDEQFF
cdr3_nt: TGTGCCAGCAGCTGGGGGACTAGCGGGAGAGATGAGCAGTTCTTC

j_call: TRBJ2-3
clone_size: few
d_call: TRBD1
v_call: TRBV20-1
cdr3_aa: CSARAPRDRVSDTQYF
cdr3_nt: TGCAGTGCTAGAGCTCCCCGCGACAGGGTTTCAGATACGCAGTATTTT

j_call: TRBJ2-2
clone_size: many
d_call: TRBD2
v_call: TRBV7-2
cdr3_aa: CASSSRLAGGPGTGELFF
cdr3_nt: TGTGCCAGCAGCTCCCGACTAGCGGGAGGGCCTGGCACCGGGGAGCTGTTTTTT

j_call: TRBJ2-2
clone_size: many
d_call: -
v_call: TRBV11-2
cdr3_aa: CASSQKGRNTGELFF
cdr3_nt: TGTGCCAGCAGTCAGAAGGGACGGAACACCGGGGAGCTGTTTTTT

j_call: TRBJ2-1
clone_size: many
d_call: TRBD2
v_call: TRBV7-2
cdr3_aa: CASSWTSGRGASYNEQFF
cdr3_nt: TGTGCCAGCAGCTGGACTAGCGGGAGGGGGGCCTCCTACAATGAGCAGTTCTTC

j_call: TRBJ2-4
clone_size: many
d_call: -
v_call: TRBV20-1
cdr3_aa: CSARDPNRENIQYF
cdr3_nt: TGCAGTGCTAGAGATCCCAACAGGGAAAACATTCAGTACTTC

j_call: TRBJ1-5
clone_size: -
d_call: -
v_call: TRBV20-1
cdr3_aa: CSARNLAGNRFNQPQHF
cdr3_nt: TGCAGTGCTAGAAATCTAGCGGGGAACCGTTTCAATCAGCCCCAGCATTTT

j_call: TRBJ2-2
clone_size: few
d_call: TRBD1
v_call: TRBV7-3
cdr3_aa: CASSPRQGASTGELFF
cdr3_nt: TGTGCCAGCAGTCCCCGACAGGGGGCCAGCACCGGGGAGCTGTTTTTT

j_call: TRBJ1-2
clone_size: -
d_call: -
v_call: TRBV7-8
cdr3_aa: CASSLDGLGNYGYTF
cdr3_nt: TGTGCCAGCAGCTTAGACGGCCTGGGCAACTATGGCTACACCTTC

j_call: TRBJ1-5
clone_size: -
d_call: -
v_call: TRBV2
cdr3_aa: CASSERGVAKDYSNQPQHF
cdr3_nt: TGTGCCAGCAGTGAAAGGGGAGTGGCGAAAGATTATAGCAATCAGCCCCAGCATTTT

j_call: TRBJ1-5
clone_size: few
d_call: -
v_call: TRBV27
cdr3_aa: CATSSQGLNQPQHF
cdr3_nt: TGTGCCACCTCCTCACAGGGACTGAATCAGCCCCAGCATTTT

j_call: TRBJ1-3
clone_size: -
d_call: TRBD1
v_call: TRBV10-2
cdr3_aa: CASSSGQGNRDTIYF
cdr3_nt: TGCGCCAGCAGTTCGGGACAGGGAAACCGGGACACCATATATTTT

j_call: TRBJ2-7
clone_size: many
d_call: TRBD1
v_call: TRBV28
cdr3_aa: CASRDPTGTYEQYF
cdr3_nt: TGTGCCAGCAGGGATCCGACAGGGACCTACGAGCAGTACTTC

j_call: TRBJ2-1
clone_size: few
d_call: TRBD2
v_call: TRBV7-9
cdr3_aa: CASSIQTSGLNNEQFF
cdr3_nt: TGTGCCAGCAGCATACAAACTAGCGGACTGAACAATGAGCAGTTCTTC

j_call: TRBJ1-6
clone_size: -
d_call: -
v_call: TRBV7-3
cdr3_aa: CASSLSGRSNSPLHF
cdr3_nt: TGTGCCAGCAGCTTATCGGGACGGAGTAATTCACCCCTCCACTTT